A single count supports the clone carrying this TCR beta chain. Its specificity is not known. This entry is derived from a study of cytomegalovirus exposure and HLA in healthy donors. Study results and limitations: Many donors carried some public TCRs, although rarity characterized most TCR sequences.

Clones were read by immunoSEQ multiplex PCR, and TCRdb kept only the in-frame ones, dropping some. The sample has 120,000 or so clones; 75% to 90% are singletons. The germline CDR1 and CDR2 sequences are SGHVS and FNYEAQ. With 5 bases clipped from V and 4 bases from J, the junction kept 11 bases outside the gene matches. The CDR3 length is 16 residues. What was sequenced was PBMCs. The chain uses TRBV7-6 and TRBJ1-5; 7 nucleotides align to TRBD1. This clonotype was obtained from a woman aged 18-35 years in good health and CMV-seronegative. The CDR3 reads CASSLSGAGGNQPQHF. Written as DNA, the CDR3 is TGTGCCAGCAGCCTTAGCGGTGCAGGGGGTAATCAGCCCCAGCATTTT.